This T cell receptor (beta chain) was captured by sequencing in a study of neurological immune-mediated disorders. Study summary: Multiple sclerosis patients numbered around 34, of whom about 31 were relapsing-remitting and 3 secondary progressive. Study outcomes and limitations: Expanded clones shared no CDR3 amino acid sequences across subjects, suggesting private repertoires in all groups.

cDNA was made by 5'RACE with 10-nucleotide random UMIs. TCRdb processed the 5' RACE reads anew with MiXCR; each CDR3 protein has one entry. The sample includes about 80,000 distinct CDR3 sequences, 5.8% of them seen just once. The CDR3 extends over 17 amino acids. The germline V and J ends were trimmed by 3 bases and 0 bases, with 15 bases remaining between them. Germline V lookup: CDR1 KGHSH, CDR2 LQKENI. As to time point: longitudinal time-point 2. PBMCs stored at -80 C, 2 million in total, were the source of the unsorted libraries. On this clonotype itself: Its target is unknown.

Sequenced input: PBMCs. The TCR comes from a woman aged 60-75 years with multiple sclerosis. The chain uses TRBV18 and TRBJ2-1, with D perhaps TRBD1 or TRBD2 (5 bases each). As DNA, the CDR3 is TGTGCCAGCTCACCGCTCCCGGCAGGGACCTCCTACAATGAGCAGTTCTTC. This codes for CASSPLPAGTSYNEQFF.